The rows below give T cell receptor beta chains drawn from one sample of a study of cytomegalovirus exposure and HLA in healthy donors. The table came from immunoSEQ multiplex PCR; TCRdb's copy has only in-frame clones and leaves some out. The data show 150,000 to 200,000 clones, roughly 75% seen once. The sample was PBMCs. These receptors originate from a female donor in good health and CMV-seronegative. CDR3s leave out the opening cysteine and the closing phenylalanine or tryptophan. Expanded clones get a size class; other rows say once, few or many, or leave the size out.

abundance | v_gene | CDR3aa
- | TRBV7-2 | ASSLQRGRPYNEQF
- | TRBV7-9 | ASSPLGLADTQY
few | TRBV7-9 | ASSPPRGEAF
- | TRBV4-2 | ASSLIDTPYNEQF
- | TRBV11-2 | ASSLEPQACGNQPQH
once | TRBV19 | ASSPDRGKETQY
once | TRBV29-1 | SVVTGNEQF
- | TRBV19 | ASSPPTGSNYGYT
- | TRBV7-9 | ASSLARDTQY
- | TRBV18 | ASSPSDTREQY
- | TRBV29-1 | SVPWLERGNEQF
- | TRBV6-1 | ASSEALDRFTDTQY
- | TRBV7-2 | ASSLEIRGTQYYEQY
- | TRBV21-1 | ASSPRQANNEQF
- | TRBV5-6 | ASSLGGQGSRTEAF
few | TRBV9 | ASSAWDDRRNEKLF